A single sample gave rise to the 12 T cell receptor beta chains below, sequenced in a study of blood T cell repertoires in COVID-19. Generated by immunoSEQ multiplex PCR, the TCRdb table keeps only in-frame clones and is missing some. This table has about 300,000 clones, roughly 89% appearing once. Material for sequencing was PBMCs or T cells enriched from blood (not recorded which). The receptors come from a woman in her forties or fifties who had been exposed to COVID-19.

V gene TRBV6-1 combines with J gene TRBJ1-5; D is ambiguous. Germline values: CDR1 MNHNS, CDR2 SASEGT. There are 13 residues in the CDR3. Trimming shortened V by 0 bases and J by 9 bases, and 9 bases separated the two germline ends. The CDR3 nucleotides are TGTGCCAGCAGTGAAGCGCGAGGTACGCCCCAGCATTTT. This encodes CASSEARGTPQHF.

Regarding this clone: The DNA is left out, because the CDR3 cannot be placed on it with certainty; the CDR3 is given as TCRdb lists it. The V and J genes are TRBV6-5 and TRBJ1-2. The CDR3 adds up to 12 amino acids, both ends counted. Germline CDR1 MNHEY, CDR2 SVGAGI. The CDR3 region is CASSSDFRGYTF.

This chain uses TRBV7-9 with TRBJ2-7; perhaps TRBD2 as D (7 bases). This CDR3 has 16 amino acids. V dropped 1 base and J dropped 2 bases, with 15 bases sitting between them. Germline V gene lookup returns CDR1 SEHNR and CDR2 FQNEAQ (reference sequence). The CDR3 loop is CASSLGEGDGAYEQYF. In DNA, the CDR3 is TGTGCCAGCAGCTTAGGGGAGGGGGACGGCGCCTACGAGCAGTACTTC.

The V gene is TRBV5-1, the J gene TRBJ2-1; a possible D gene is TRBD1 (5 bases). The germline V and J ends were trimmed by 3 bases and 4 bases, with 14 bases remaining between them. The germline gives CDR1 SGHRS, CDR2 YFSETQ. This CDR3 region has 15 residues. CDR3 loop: CASSSERGLYNEQFF. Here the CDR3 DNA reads TGCGCCAGCAGCTCCGAAAGGGGTCTGTACAATGAGCAGTTCTTC.

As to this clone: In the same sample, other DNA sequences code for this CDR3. The DNA of the CDR3 is TGCGCCAGCAGCTTGGCACTAGCCGCGAACACCGGGGAGCTGTTTTTT. This codes for CASSLALAANTGELFF. The rearrangement joins TRBV5-1 to TRBJ2-2; possible D gene TRBD2, 6 bases. Germline V gene data show CDR1 as SGHRS and CDR2 as YFSETQ. The V and J ends lost 0 bases and 0 bases respectively, with 9 bases between them. The length of the CDR3 is 16 residues.

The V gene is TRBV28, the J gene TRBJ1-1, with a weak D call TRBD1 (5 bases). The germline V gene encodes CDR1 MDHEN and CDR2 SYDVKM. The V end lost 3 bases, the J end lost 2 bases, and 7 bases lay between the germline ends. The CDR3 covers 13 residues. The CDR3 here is CASSLTDNTEAFF. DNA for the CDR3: TGTGCCAGCAGTTTGACAGATAACACTGAAGCTTTCTTT.

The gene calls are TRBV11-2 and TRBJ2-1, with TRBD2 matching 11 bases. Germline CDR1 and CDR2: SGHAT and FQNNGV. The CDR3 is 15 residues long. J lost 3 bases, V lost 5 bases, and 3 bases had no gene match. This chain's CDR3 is CASSTGTSGYNEQFF. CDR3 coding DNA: TGTGCCAGCAGCACCGGGACTAGCGGCTACAATGAGCAGTTCTTC.

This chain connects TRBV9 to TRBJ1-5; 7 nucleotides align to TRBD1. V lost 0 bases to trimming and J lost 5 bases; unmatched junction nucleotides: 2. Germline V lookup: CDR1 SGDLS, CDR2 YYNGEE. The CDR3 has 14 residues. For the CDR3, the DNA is TGTGCCAGCAGCGTAGGGACAGGAGATCAGCCCCAGCATTTT. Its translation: CASSVGTGDQPQHF.

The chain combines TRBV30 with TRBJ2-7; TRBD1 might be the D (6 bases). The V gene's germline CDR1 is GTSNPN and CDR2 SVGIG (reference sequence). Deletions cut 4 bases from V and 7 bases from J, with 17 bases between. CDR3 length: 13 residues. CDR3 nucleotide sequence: TGTGCCTGGACGGGACAAGCTTTTTCGGAGCAGTACTTC. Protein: CAWTGQAFSEQYF.

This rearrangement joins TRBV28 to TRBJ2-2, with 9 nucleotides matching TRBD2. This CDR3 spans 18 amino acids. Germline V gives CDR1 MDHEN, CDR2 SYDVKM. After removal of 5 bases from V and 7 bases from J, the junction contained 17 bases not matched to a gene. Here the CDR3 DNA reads TGTGCCAGCAGTCCCCGCGGCCGGGGGTGGCGGGGGGGCGGGGAGCTGTTTTTT. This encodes CASSPRGRGWRGGGELFF.

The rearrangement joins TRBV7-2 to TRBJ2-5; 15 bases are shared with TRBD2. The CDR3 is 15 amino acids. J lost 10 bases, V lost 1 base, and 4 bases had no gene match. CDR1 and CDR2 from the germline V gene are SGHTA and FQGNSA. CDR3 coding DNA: TGTGCCAGCAGCTTAGGGACTAGCGGGGGGGTGGTCCAGTACTTC. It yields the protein CASSLGTSGGVVQYF.

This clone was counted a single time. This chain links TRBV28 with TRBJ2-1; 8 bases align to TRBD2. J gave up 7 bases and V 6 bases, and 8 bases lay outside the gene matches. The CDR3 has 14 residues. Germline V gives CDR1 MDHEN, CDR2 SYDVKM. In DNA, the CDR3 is TGTGCCAGCAGATCGGGGGGGCCTAGGAATGAGCAGTTCTTC. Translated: CASRSGGPRNEQFF.